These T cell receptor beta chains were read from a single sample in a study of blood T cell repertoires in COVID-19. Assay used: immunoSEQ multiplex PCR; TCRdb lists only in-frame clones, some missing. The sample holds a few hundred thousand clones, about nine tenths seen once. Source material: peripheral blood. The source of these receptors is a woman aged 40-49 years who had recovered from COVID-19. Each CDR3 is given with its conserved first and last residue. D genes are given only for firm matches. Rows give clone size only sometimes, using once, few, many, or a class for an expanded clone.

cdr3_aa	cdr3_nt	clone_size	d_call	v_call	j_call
CASSYSITGNYGYTF	TGTGCCAGCAGTTACTCGATTACAGGAAACTATGGCTACACCTTC	.	.	TRBV6-5	TRBJ1-2
CASSLAGIQETQYF	TGCGCCAGCAGCTTGGCCGGGATCCAAGAGACCCAGTACTTC	.	.	TRBV5-1	TRBJ2-5
CASSQVLGSRQPQHF	TGCGCCAGCAGCCAAGTACTCGGTTCTAGGCAGCCCCAGCATTTT	.	.	TRBV4-1	TRBJ1-5
CASSPFEGLGKNIQYF	TGTGCCAGCAGCCCCTTTGAGGGACTGGGCAAAAACATTCAGTACTTC	.	.	TRBV25-1	TRBJ2-4
CAWSIGGVADTQYF	TGTGCCTGGAGTATAGGCGGCGTGGCAGATACGCAGTATTTT	.	.	TRBV30	TRBJ2-3
CASTNGVSYEQYF	TGTGCCAGCACTAACGGGGTTTCCTACGAGCAGTACTTC	many	.	TRBV2	TRBJ2-7
CASSLDGGQFFSYEQYF	TGCGCCAGCAGCTTGGACGGGGGACAGTTCTTCTCCTACGAGCAGTACTTC	once	.	TRBV5-1	TRBJ2-7
CASSAAVTDTQYF	TGTGCCAGCTCCGCGGCCGTCACAGATACGCAGTATTTT	.	.	TRBV18	TRBJ2-3
CASSRQGLIQETQYF	TGTGCCAGCAGCCGACAAGGCTTAATCCAAGAGACCCAGTACTTC	.	.	TRBV7-6	TRBJ2-5
CASSQPSGRTEQFF	TGTGCCAGCAGCCAACCTAGCGGGAGGACTGAGCAGTTCTTC	.	TRBD2	TRBV14	TRBJ2-1
CASSYDFYAELPSTDTQYF	TGTGCCAGCAGTTACGACTTCTACGCGGAACTACCTAGCACAGATACGCAGTATTTT	.	.	TRBV6-2/TRBV6-3	TRBJ2-3
CASSRVGGTSSYEQYF	TGTGCCAGCAGCCGGGTTGGCGGGACCAGCTCCTACGAGCAGTACTTC	.	.	TRBV5-4	TRBJ2-7
CASSTQGKGNTEAFF	TGTGCCAGTAGTACACAGGGAAAGGGGAACACTGAAGCTTTCTTT	.	.	TRBV19	TRBJ1-1
CASSTPGQGIPYSNQPQHF	TGTGCCAGTAGTACCCCGGGACAGGGGATTCCTTATAGCAATCAGCCCCAGCATTTT	.	TRBD1	TRBV19	TRBJ1-5
CASSSQGTEAFF	TGCGCCAGCAGCTCACAGGGAACTGAAGCTTTCTTT	.	.	TRBV5-1	TRBJ1-1
CASSLPPGSGSGYGYTF	TGTGCCAGTAGTCTCCCCCCAGGTTCTGGGAGCGGCTATGGCTACACCTTC	.	.	TRBV19	TRBJ1-2
CASSDPGQGGREQYF	TGTGCCAGCAGTGACCCGGGACAGGGTGGTCGCGAGCAGTACTTC	.	TRBD1	TRBV25-1	TRBJ2-7
CATGQDSGNTIYF	TGTGCCACCGGACAGGACTCTGGAAACACCATATATTTT	.	TRBD1	TRBV10-3	TRBJ1-3
CASSLIAGSYEQYF	TGTGCCAGCAGCTTAATCGCCGGTTCCTACGAGCAGTACTTC	.	.	TRBV7-9	TRBJ2-7
CASRYGTSLESGEQYF	TGTGCCAGCAGATACGGGACTAGCTTAGAATCGGGTGAGCAGTACTTC	once	TRBD2	TRBV27	TRBJ2-7
CASSVGYVAQETQYF	TGTGCCAGCAGCGTAGGATACGTGGCCCAAGAGACCCAGTACTTC	once	.	TRBV9	TRBJ2-5
CASSLVPNTEAFF	TGTGCCAGCAGCTTAGTCCCAAACACTGAAGCTTTCTTT	.	.	TRBV11-3	TRBJ1-1
CAWSEGPGQGIDEQYF	TGTGCCTGGAGTGAAGGACCGGGACAGGGTATCGACGAGCAGTACTTC	.	TRBD1	TRBV30	TRBJ2-7
CASSEVQIKAFF	TGTGCCAGCAGTGAAGTACAGATTAAAGCTTTCTTT	.	.	TRBV6-1	TRBJ1-1
CASSRTSGEWARINEQFF	TGTGCCAGCAGCCGGACTAGCGGGGAGTGGGCCAGAATTAATGAGCAGTTCTTC	.	TRBD2	TRBV3-1/TRBV3-2	TRBJ2-1
CASSQVVGGSPREQYF	TGTGCCAGCAGCCAAGTTGTAGGCGGGAGTCCGCGCGAGCAGTACTTC	.	TRBD2	TRBV14	TRBJ2-7
CSVEEGWTPEAFF	TGCAGCGTTGAAGAGGGGTGGACACCAGAAGCTTTCTTT	.	.	TRBV29-1	TRBJ1-1
CASSGGQGGEKLFF	TGTGCCAGCAGCGGCGGACAGGGAGGCGAAAAACTGTTTTTT	.	TRBD1	TRBV9	TRBJ1-4
CASRPGTSDFETQYF	TGTGCCAGCAGGCCCGGCACTAGCGACTTTGAGACCCAGTACTTC	.	TRBD2	TRBV7-3	TRBJ2-5
CATSDPLGGTQYF	TGTGCCACCAGTGATCCCTTGGGGGGGACCCAGTACTTC	.	.	TRBV24-1	TRBJ2-5
CASSRKGTSGRARTDTQYF	TGTGCCAGCAGCAGAAAGGGGACTAGCGGGAGGGCCCGCACAGATACGCAGTATTTT	.	TRBD2	TRBV11-3	TRBJ2-3
CASSQSGYRTDTQYF	TGTGCCAGCAGCCAGTCGGGTTACCGCACAGATACGCAGTATTTT	.	.	TRBV3-1/TRBV3-2	TRBJ2-3
CASSPPRVSYEQYF	TGTGCCAGCAGCCCTCCCCGGGTCTCCTACGAGCAGTACTTC	.	.	TRBV7-9	TRBJ2-7
CASSLVGGLGEKLFF	TGTGCCAGCAGCTTAGTCGGAGGTCTAGGAGAAAAACTGTTTTTT	few	.	TRBV7-9	TRBJ1-4
CAWSVLRLGYTF	TGTGCCTGGAGTGTACTCAGGCTGGGCTACACCTTC	.	.	TRBV30	TRBJ1-2